In this sample, the clone carrying this TCR beta chain turned up a few times. Its antigen is not identified. One junction end does not reproduce the germline sequence, and a read error may be involved. The germline V gene encodes CDR1 SQVTM and CDR2 ANQGSEA. The CDR3 has 13 amino acids. Template switching supplied a universal primer site; unique molecular identifiers were carried on the cDNA. TCRdb recomputed calls from the 5' RACE reads with MiXCR, one row per CDR3 protein. The sample has 200,000 to 250,000 distinct CDR3 sequences, 6% to 8.5% seen once. This entry comes from a study of identical twins. Whole-study results and caveats: Abundant beta clonotypes from cord blood bore fewer insertions; memory repertoires lacked this pattern. For out-of-frame alpha sequences shared by twins, low generation probability was in excess.

These data were also reused for a study on yellow fever vaccine responses in identical twins.

The chain employs TRBV29-1 and TRBJ2-2; 8 bases map to TRBD2. This TCR derives from a woman between 18 and 29 years old in good health. The sample comprised CD8+ T cells sorted from blood. DNA of the CDR3: TGCAGCGTGCCGGGACTAGGAGCCGGGGAGTTGTTTTTT. The encoded protein is CSVPGLGAGELFF.